Listed here is a single T cell receptor (beta chain). Its antigen is currently not known. Within one base of it there is no much larger clone, and no base qualities were kept. Via the germline V gene, CDR1 is LGHNT and CDR2 FRNRAP. Trimming costs V 7 bases and J 4 bases, and their ends lie 16 bases apart. The CDR3 has 14 amino acids, counting the end cysteine and phenylalanine. The read is trimmed to its CDR3 DNA, 42 bases read in frame from base 1. TCRbeta CDR3 regions were amplified from genomic DNA using the immunoSEQ Assay, a bias-controlled multiplex PCR. The paper's processing steps were these. Nucleated cell counts per sample were estimated from amplification of reference gene primers within the assay. To quantify the absolute abundance of each unique TCRbeta CDR3 rearrangement, sequence reads were collapsed and filtered. Productive Simpson clonality was computed per sample as the square root of Simpson's diversity index over productive rearrangements. TCRdb carries this immuneACCESS record with in-frame sequences only. Its versions omit some clonotypes, under half of them owing to an unresolved V gene in the studies checked, with the rest unexplained. V and J calls and clone size are copied from that table; D and trimming were computed from the DNA. The sample table shows 200,000 to 250,000 clones, and roughly 86% are seen once. Together, the top ten hold about 10% of the sample.

In Seattle, one collaborating source enrolled patients while the infection was active and tracked those patients longitudinally over the course of disease. Collaborating institutions collected whole blood in K2EDTA tubes following their own protocols. For TCRbeta analysis, collaborators shipped samples in one of three forms: frozen whole blood, isolated PBMCs, or DNA extracted from either of those sample types. This sample was included in a study of blood T cell repertoires in COVID-19 (dated by TCRdb to the early 2020s). About the investigation overall: Collaborator samples came from the United States, Italy and Spain and covered acute and convalescent phases of COVID-19. The dataset comprised deeply sampled blood TCRbeta repertoires from subjects exposed to, actively infected with, or recovered from COVID-19. Nearly every sample came with metadata listing a de-identified subject ID, COVID-19 status, age in years and sex. The repertoires were released in a freely available public database intended as a resource for research on the immune response to SARS-CoV-2. Samples came from the ongoing ImmuneRACE study (first 160 participants) plus 1,254 subjects from 6 global collaborators. The material from the prospective study consisted of cDNA or gDNA derived from T cells, B-cell-depleted T cells, or PBMCs. Where HLA class I and class II types were available, the types were taken from metadata supplied by the sample provider, not from assay-based typing.

What the work shows at the level of the full study, not this receptor alone: Clinical and demographic metadata were provided uncurated, with the amount varying by source and participant.

This chain is built from TRBV12-5 and TRBJ1-2; TRBD1 is a possible D gene, resting on 5 matching bases. The receptor's source is a woman in her 50s with COVID-19, enrolled during active disease. Sequenced: peripheral blood. CDR3 reads: CASAMGGSGYGYTF. Read as DNA, the sequence is TGTGCTAGTGCCATGGGGGGGTCGGGCTATGGCTACACCTTC.